The 25 T cell receptor beta chains below were found in one sample sequenced in a study of regulatory T cells in long-lasting Graves disease. Construction of the TCR beta libraries employed iRepertoire HTBI primers in conjunction with Arm-PCR of CDR3 regions. One entry per CDR3 protein, called by TCRdb with MiXCR from the multiplex PCR reads. The sample lists around 400,000 distinct CDR3 sequences, 21% occurring once. The sample's time point: persistent/refractory GD, antithyroid drugs over 5 years with positive TRAb. Construction of the TCR library relied on RNA isolated from PBMCs. Sequences were derived from peripheral blood mononuclear cells (PBMCs), sampled when the disease was refractory, from a patient treated with antithyroid drugs. Source of these receptors: a female donor with Graves disease.

The chain couples TRBV25-1 to TRBJ2-7; maybe TRBD1 (6 bases). V was cut by 6 bases and J by 2 bases, with 11 bases left in between. Looked up from germline, CDR1 is MGHDK and CDR2 is SYGVNS. This CDR3 region has 13 residues. CDR3 nucleotide sequence: TGTGCCAGCAGCAGGGGTTCCCCCTACGAGCAGTACTTC. This codes for CASSRGSPYEQYF.

This clonotype was recorded at least ten times. The chain recombines TRBV6-1 with TRBJ2-7; the match to TRBD1 covers 7 bases. The CDR3 length is 14 residues. The V and J ends lost 7 bases and 2 bases, in that order; junction bases with no gene match: 8. Per the germline V gene, CDR1 is MNHNS and CDR2 is SASEGT. In DNA, the CDR3 is TGTGCCAGCACCGGACAGGCACCCCCCTACGAGCAGTACTTC. Translation gives CASTGQAPPYEQYF.

The CDR3 region has the DNA TGTGCCAGCAGCCAAGGCCCCGGGGAGGACTCCTACGAGCAGTACTTC. Translation: CASSQGPGEDSYEQYF. The gene calls are TRBV3-1 and TRBJ2-7; D may be TRBD2 (6 bases). This CDR3 region has 16 residues. The ends were cut back, 1 base at V and 0 bases at J, with 13 bases in the middle. Looked up from germline, CDR1 is LGHDT and CDR2 is YNNKEL (reference sequence).

This clonotype was seen repeatedly, ten times or more. The chain combines TRBV20-1 with TRBJ2-5; D gene ambiguous. Germline V gene data show CDR1 as DFQATT and CDR2 as SNEGSKA (reference sequence). Trimming removed 6 bases at V and 3 bases at J, with 8 bases between. CDR3 length equals 11 residues. Here the CDR3 DNA reads TGCAGTGCCGACAACGAAGAGACCCAGTACTTC. Translated: CSADNEETQYF.

The gene calls are TRBV14 and TRBJ1-1; D is uncertain. CDR3 length: 13 amino acids. V was clipped by 2 bases and J by 1 base, with 5 bases between them. Germline V gives CDR1 SGHDN, CDR2 FVKESK. The CDR3: CASSQLGNTEAFF. The CDR3 DNA reads TGTGCCAGCAGCCAATTAGGGAACACTGAAGCTTTCTTT. Full variable domain (rest looked up from reference TRBV14 and TRBJ1-1): EAGVTQFPSHSVIEKGQTVTLRCDPISGHDNLYWYRRVMGKEIKFLLHFVKESKQDESGMPNNRFLAERTGGTYSTLKVQPAELEDSGVYFCASSQLGNTEAFFGQGTRLTVV.

In its sample, this clonotype was seen many times. The chain recombines TRBV6-2 or TRBV6-3 with TRBJ2-5, with 10 positions matching TRBD2. V shed 0 bases and J 7 bases; nucleotides not matched to a gene: 2. The CDR3 totals 14 residues. Germline CDR1 reads MNHEY; CDR2 reads SVGEGT. CDR3 sequence: CASSYSLAGTTQYF. CDR3 in DNA: TGTGCCAGCAGTTACTCACTAGCGGGAACGACCCAGTACTTC.

This clonotype has a handful of counts. The chain recombines TRBV7-2 with TRBJ1-5, with D unclear. CDR1 SGHTA and CDR2 FQGNSA come from the germline V gene. The CDR3 loop spans 13 amino acids. V was clipped by 1 base and J by 6 bases, with 7 bases between them. Here the CDR3 reads CASSLDYGQPQHF. CDR3 coding DNA: TGTGCCAGCAGCTTAGACTACGGTCAGCCCCAGCATTTT.

This clonotype was observed at least ten times. This chain connects TRBV20-1 to TRBJ2-5, with 7 positions matching TRBD2. In germline, CDR1 is DFQATT, CDR2 SNEGSKA (reference sequence). The CDR3 is made up of 15 amino acids. J was trimmed by 2 bases and V by 6 bases; bases with no gene match: 12. The CDR3 coding sequence is TGCAGTGCCGTCCCGGGGGGTCACAATCAAGAGACCCAGTACTTC. It translates to CSAVPGGHNQETQYF.

The gene calls are TRBV28 and TRBJ2-2; D not resolved. V was shortened by 10 bases and J by 6 bases, with 9 bases between the two germline ends. There are 11 residues in the CDR3. Germline V CDR1 and CDR2: MDHEN, SYDVKM. This CDR3 reads CAIRTAGELFF. As DNA, the CDR3 is TGTGCCATCAGGACCGCCGGGGAGCTGTTTTTT. Full variable domain (remainder filled in from reference TRBV28 and TRBJ2-2): DVKVTQSSRYLVKRTGEKVFLECVQDMDHENMFWYRQDPGLGLRLIYFSYDVKMKEKGDIPEGYSVSREKKERFSLILESASTNQTSMYLCAIRTAGELFFGEGSRLTVL.

This clonotype appeared many times. The gene calls are TRBV28 and TRBJ1-2; unclear D gene. CDR3 length equals 13 residues. V was trimmed by 2 bases and J by 6 bases, leaving 10 bases between them. CDR1 MDHEN and CDR2 SYDVKM come from the germline V gene. The CDR3 region has the DNA TGTGCCAGCAGTTTAAGGCCGAACGATGGCTACACCTTC. It encodes CASSLRPNDGYTF.

Note on this clonotype: Possible read error: a much larger clone is one base away. This sequence joins TRBV30 and TRBJ2-7, with a tentative D call TRBD1 (6 bases). V was shortened by 0 bases and J by 5 bases, with 14 bases between the two germline ends. CDR1 GTSNPN and CDR2 SVGIG come from the germline V gene (reference sequence). CDR3 length: 14 residues. The CDR3 coding sequence is TGTGCCTGGAGTGTAGGGTCAGGGGCCCACGAGCAGTACTTC. This codes for CAWSVGSGAHEQYF.

The rearrangement uses TRBV9 and TRBJ1-2; 9 bases are shared with TRBD1. Germline-derived CDR1 and CDR2 are SGDLS and YYNGEE. V lost 0 bases, J lost 0 bases, and 6 bases stayed unmatched. The CDR3 totals 17 residues. CDR3 region: CASSVGGQGSPNYGYTF. In nucleotides, the CDR3 is TGTGCCAGCAGCGTAGGGGGACAGGGATCGCCTAACTATGGCTACACCTTC.

This clonotype has more than one count but fewer than ten. J is TRBJ2-2 and V is TRBV7-6; the D is unclear. The CDR3 is 16 residues long. Per the germline V gene, CDR1 is SGHVS and CDR2 is FNYEAQ. V dropped 1 base and J dropped 6 bases, with 15 bases sitting between them. The chain's CDR3 is CASSLGAVFTSGELFF. The CDR3 region has the DNA TGTGCCAGCAGCTTAGGGGCAGTGTTTACCTCCGGGGAGCTGTTTTTT.

The CDR3 protein is CASSLGQGHQPQHF. CDR3 nucleotides: TGTGCCAGCTCCCTGGGACAGGGGCATCAGCCCCAGCATTTT. The V and J genes are TRBV9 and TRBJ1-5; 10 bases are a match to TRBD1. This CDR3 comprises 14 residues. The V and J ends lost 7 bases and 5 bases, in that order; junction bases with no gene match: 6. Germline CDR1 and CDR2: SGDLS and YYNGEE.

Remarks on this clonotype: A much larger clone differs by one base, so this may be a read error. The chain couples TRBV6-1 to TRBJ1-4, with 7 bases matching TRBD1. Germline V gene data show CDR1 as MNHNS and CDR2 as SASEGT. CDR3 size: 14 residues. CDR3 DNA: TGTGCCAGCAGCGAAGACAGGGCCAGGGAAAAACTGTTTTTT. This encodes CASSEDRAREKLFF.

This clonotype appeared many times. J is TRBJ2-6 and V is TRBV27; D not resolved. The germline gives CDR1 MNHEY, CDR2 SMNVEV (reference sequence). V was cut by 2 bases and J by 0 bases, with 17 bases left in between. The CDR3 loop spans 19 amino acids. The CDR3: CASSLNVWSASSGANVLTF. CDR3 sequence (DNA): TGTGCCAGCAGTTTAAACGTATGGTCGGCGAGCTCTGGGGCCAACGTCCTGACTTTC.

This chain uses TRBV24-1 with TRBJ2-3; 13 positions match TRBD2. The germline V gene has CDR1 KGHDR and CDR2 SFDVKD. The V segment lost 4 bases and the J segment 3 bases; nucleotides outside the gene matches: 9. The CDR3 loop spans 18 amino acids. In DNA form, the CDR3 reads TGTGCCACCAGTGAGCCGAGGACTAGCGGGAGCAGAACAGATACGCAGTATTTT. Protein sequence: CATSEPRTSGSRTDTQYF.

The rearrangement links TRBV18 to TRBJ2-7, with 9 bases aligning to TRBD1. CDR1 KGHSH and CDR2 LQKENI come from the germline V gene. CDR3 size: 15 residues. The V segment lost 0 bases and the J segment 7 bases; nucleotides outside the gene matches: 7. CDR3 bases: TGTGCCAGCTCACCACCTCCGAGGACAGGGGAGGAGCAGTACTTC. It is translated as CASSPPPRTGEEQYF. Based on the CDR3 plus reference TRBV18 and TRBJ2-7, the full variable domain is NAGVMQNPRHLVRRRGQEARLRCSPMKGHSHVYWYRQLPEEGLKFMVYLQKENIIDESGMPKERFSAEFPKEGPSILRIQQVVRGDSAAYFCASSPPPRTGEEQYFGPGTRLTVT.

The V gene is TRBV6-5, the J gene TRBJ2-1; 8 bases are a match to TRBD2. J gave up 2 bases and V 4 bases, and 7 bases lay outside the gene matches. CDR3 size: 16 residues. Germline V gives CDR1 MNHEY, CDR2 SVGAGI. The chain's CDR3 is CASSSRGSGTYNEQFF. DNA of the CDR3: TGTGCCAGCAGTTCGCGAGGTAGCGGGACCTACAATGAGCAGTTCTTC.

At least ten counts were recorded for this clonotype. The chain combines TRBV28 with TRBJ2-7; D remains ambiguous. Per germline, CDR1 MDHEN and CDR2 SYDVKM. The CDR3 loop spans 15 amino acids. The germline V and J ends were trimmed by 5 bases and 3 bases, with 17 bases remaining between them. CDR3 DNA sequence: TGTGCCAGCAGTATTATGGTGGCAACCGACTACGAGCAGTACTTC. This gives the protein CASSIMVATDYEQYF.

This clonotype was observed a few times. A clone one base away is much larger, so this may be a read error. The genes are TRBV28 and TRBJ1-1; perhaps TRBD1 as D (6 bases). Looked up from germline, CDR1 is MDHEN and CDR2 is SYDVKM. This CDR3 spans 15 amino acids. The CDR3 region is CASSSRDFQGTEASF. The CDR3 coding sequence is TGTGCCAGCAGTTCCCGAGATTTCCAGGGGACTGAAGCTTCCTTT.

This clonotype showed up many times. V is TRBV12-3 or TRBV12-4 and J is TRBJ2-7; perhaps TRBD1 as D (6 bases). The CDR3 is 12 amino acids. V was cut by 6 bases and J by 3 bases, with 9 bases left in between. The CDR3 loop reads CASRSGVYEQYF. The CDR3 DNA reads TGTGCCAGCAGGTCAGGGGTCTACGAGCAGTACTTC.

This clonotype was observed a few times. This rearrangement joins TRBV5-5 to TRBJ2-5; 8 bases fit TRBD1. Trimming cost V 4 bases and J 5 bases; bases outside gene matches: 13. CDR1 SGHKS and CDR2 YYEKEE come from the germline V gene (reference sequence). The CDR3 extends over 16 amino acids. The CDR3: CASSQRRTGLRETQYF. The CDR3 bases are TGTGCCAGCAGCCAACGAAGGACAGGGCTGCGGGAGACCCAGTACTTC.

The chain joins TRBV13 to TRBJ2-1, with D maybe TRBD2 (5 bases). Germline V gene data show CDR1 as PRHDT and CDR2 as FYEKMQ (reference sequence). The CDR3 totals 12 residues. The V and J ends lost 5 bases and 7 bases respectively, with 9 bases between them. For the CDR3, the DNA is TGTGCCAGCAGCGAGGGCGCGAATGAGCAGTTCTTC. Its translation: CASSEGANEQFF.

The chain employs TRBV19 and TRBJ1-2; D call uncertain. The CDR3 loop spans 10 amino acids. V was clipped by 5 bases and J by 5 bases, with 3 bases between them. Germline V lookup: CDR1 LNHDA, CDR2 SQIVND (reference sequence). CDR3 sequence: CASSRYGYTF. In DNA form, the CDR3 reads TGTGCCAGTAGTCGGTATGGCTACACCTTC.